Shown below are 32 T cell receptor beta chains from a single sample sequenced in a study of spatial heterogeneity in lung cancer. Points from the study as a whole: Tumoral mutation counts were tracked by counts of expanded intratumoral alpha and beta TCRs.

TCRdb independently ran MiXCR on the 5' RACE reads; one entry per CDR3 protein. The sample lists some 9,800 distinct CDR3 sequences; about 53% were seen once. These receptors' antigens are unknown. As to time point: sample taken at primary tumor resection. The sequencing used lung tumor tissue, collected at surgery. These receptors were obtained from a female donor with early-stage non-small cell lung cancer.

This clonotype was observed once. This beta chain represents an off-target read in a library built for alpha chains; its size is of limited meaning. The chain has TRBV11-2 and TRBJ2-3, with a weak D call TRBD2 (7 bases). V lost 6 bases to trimming and J lost 0 bases, with 16 bases between them. The germline V gene has CDR1 SGHAT and CDR2 FQNNGV. This CDR3 has 16 amino acids. The CDR3 bases are TGTGCCAGCAGAGGTGTTCGGGGGGCTAGCACAGATACGCAGTATTTT. It is translated as CASRGVRGASTDTQYF.

As regards this clonotype: Since the library was made to target alpha chains, this beta chain is a stray read and its abundance is not meaningful. The rearrangement links TRBV24-1 to TRBJ2-1; 8 positions agree with TRBD1. This CDR3 region has 15 residues. Germline trimming cut 4 bases from V and 1 base from J; bases unmatched to any gene: 2. Germline V gives CDR1 KGHDR, CDR2 SFDVKD. The DNA of the CDR3 is TGTGCCACCAGTGAGGACAGGGTTTCCTACAATGAGCAGTTCTTC. Its translation: CATSEDRVSYNEQFF.

With regard to this clonotype: A library prepared for alpha chains yielded this beta chain as an off-target read; its size is of little meaning. The chain couples TRBV6-5 to TRBJ2-1, with unresolved D. The length of the CDR3 is 16 residues. Germline V gene sequence: CDR1 MNHEY, CDR2 SVGAGI. Trimming took off 0 bases at V and 8 bases at J, with 17 bases between the two ends. The CDR3 coding sequence is TGTGCCAGCAGTTACTCGGCCCCTAGACCCTTCGATGAGCAGTTCTTC. Translated: CASSYSAPRPFDEQFF.

This clonotype showed up just a few times. As an off-target read in a library built for alpha chains, this beta chain has a frequency of little significance. This chain joins TRBV4-2 and TRBJ2-3; no reliable D call. The ends were cut back, 1 base at V and 0 bases at J, with 8 bases in the middle. This CDR3 comprises 15 residues. CDR1 is LGHNA and CDR2 is YNFKEQ in the germline V gene. CDR3 amino acids: CASSQVGPSTDTQYF. The DNA for the CDR3 is TGTGCCAGCAGCCAAGTGGGTCCTAGCACAGATACGCAGTATTTT.

Remarks on this clonotype: The size of this beta chain means little, since it is a stray read in a library made for alpha chains. The chain employs TRBV7-6 and TRBJ2-5; TRBD2 is a possible D gene (5 bases). The CDR3 covers 15 residues. V shed 0 bases and J shed 2 bases, with 10 bases lying between them. CDR1 SGHVS and CDR2 FNYEAQ come from the germline V gene. The CDR3 nucleotides read TGTGCCAGCAGCTTAGCGGGAGCCTTTCAAGAGACCCAGTACTTC. Residues: CASSLAGAFQETQYF.

About this clonotype itself: Little can be read into the size of this beta chain, an off-target read in a library designed for alpha chains. The V call is TRBV12-3 or TRBV12-4, the J call TRBJ2-5; no clear D. With 1 base removed from V and 4 bases from J, the gap between germline ends came to 7 bases. This CDR3 region has 13 residues. The CDR3 DNA sequence: TGTGCCAGCAGTTTAGAATCGCGAGAGACCCAGTACTTC. Its translation: CASSLESRETQYF.

Note on this clonotype: A library prepared for alpha chains yielded this beta chain as an off-target read; its size is of little meaning. The CDR3 loop is CSASDVRVREQYF. For the CDR3, the DNA is TGCAGTGCTAGTGACGTCCGGGTTCGCGAGCAGTACTTC. The chain recombines TRBV20-1 with TRBJ2-7, with D hard to call. Germline V lookup: CDR1 DFQATT, CDR2 SNEGSKA (reference sequence). V lost 3 bases and J 6 bases, leaving 15 bases between the germline ends. This CDR3 region has 13 residues.

To note about this clonotype: This beta chain is an off-target read within a library intended for alpha chains, so its frequency means little. The V gene is TRBV5-1, the J gene TRBJ1-5; unclear D gene. V was clipped by 4 bases and J by 4 bases, with 9 bases between them. Germline lookup yields CDR1 SGHRS and CDR2 YFSETQ. CDR3 size: 13 residues. The CDR3 sequence: CASSLGWNQPQHF. The CDR3 DNA reads as TGCGCCAGCAGCCTAGGCTGGAATCAGCCCCAGCATTTT. The full variable domain, its missing parts supplied by reference TRBV5-1 and TRBJ1-5, is KAGVTQTPRYLIKTRGQQVTLSCSPISGHRSVSWYQQTPGQGLQFLFEYFSETQRNKGNFPGRFSGRQFSNSRSEMNVSTLELGDSALYLCASSLGWNQPQHFGDGTRLSIL.

This clonotype came up a few times. For a library built for alpha chains, this beta chain is a stray read; little rests on its size. The chain couples TRBV7-6 to TRBJ2-5; perhaps TRBD2 as D (7 bases). CDR3 size: 12 residues. In germline, CDR1 is SGHVS, CDR2 FNYEAQ. The V end lost 7 bases, the J end lost 7 bases, and 13 bases lay between the germline ends. The CDR3 sequence is CASTYRGGTQYF. The DNA for the CDR3 is TGTGCCAGCACCTATAGGGGGGGGACCCAGTACTTC.

A remark on this clonotype: Little can be read into the size of this beta chain, an off-target read in a library designed for alpha chains. CDR3 sequence: CASRGWRTNTEAFF. As DNA, the CDR3 is TGTGCCAGTCGTGGGTGGAGGACGAACACTGAAGCTTTCTTT. This sequence joins TRBV18 and TRBJ1-1, with no clear D. Germline values: CDR1 KGHSH, CDR2 LQKENI. The CDR3 contains 14 residues. V was cut by 9 bases and J by 1 base, with 15 bases left in between.

This clonotype was found once. A library prepared for alpha chains yielded this beta chain as an off-target read; its size is of little meaning. This chain joins TRBV5-4 and TRBJ1-2; a possible D gene is TRBD1 (6 bases). Trimming left V 3 bases short and J 2 bases short, with 8 bases between. The germline gives CDR1 SGHNT, CDR2 YYREEE (reference sequence). This CDR3 has 13 residues. CDR3 protein: CASSWDTNYGYTF. CDR3 sequence (DNA): TGTGCCAGCAGCTGGGACACAAACTATGGCTACACCTTC.

A remark on this clonotype: The library was designed around alpha chains, so this beta chain is a stray read whose abundance carries little weight. This rearrangement joins TRBV7-8 to TRBJ2-5, with D perhaps TRBD2 (6 bases). This CDR3 spans 20 amino acids. With 0 bases removed from V and 5 bases from J, the gap between germline ends came to 28 bases. Germline V gene data show CDR1 as SGHVS and CDR2 as FQNEAQ. CDR3 in amino acids: CASSLARGVMVSPARETQYF. For the CDR3, the DNA is TGTGCCAGCAGCTTAGCGCGCGGGGTTATGGTTAGCCCGGCAAGGGAGACCCAGTACTTC.

This clonotype was detected only once. This beta chain lies outside the target of a library built for alpha chains; its clone size means little. The CDR3 coding sequence is TGCGCCAGCAGCCAAGTGGGGGTGAAGTACACCTTC. Amino acids: CASSQVGVKYTF. The chain has TRBV4-1 and TRBJ1-2; tentative D call: TRBD1 (5 bases). CDR3 length: 12 amino acids. The ends were cut back, 1 base at V and 11 bases at J, with 11 bases in the middle. Germline-derived CDR1 and CDR2 are MGHRA and YSYEKL.

As to this clonotype: Within a library made for alpha chains, this beta chain is off target, and its count is uninformative. The chain recombines TRBV20-1 with TRBJ1-6; no definite D call. V was trimmed by 3 bases and J by 14 bases, leaving 8 bases between them. CDR1 and CDR2 from the germline V gene are DFQATT and SNEGSKA (reference sequence). The length of the CDR3 is 10 residues. In DNA, the CDR3 is TGCAGTGCTAGGTCAGTGGCCCTCCACTTT. Its protein product is CSARSVALHF.

As for this clonotype: For a library built for alpha chains, this beta chain is a stray read; little rests on its size. This chain connects TRBV5-1 to TRBJ1-2; 9 nucleotides agree with TRBD1. V was pared by 0 bases and J by 8 bases, with 8 bases of the junction left unmatched. The CDR3 has 15 residues. Germline V gene sequence: CDR1 SGHRS, CDR2 YFSETQ. The CDR3 loop reads CASSLGPGQGDGYTF. The CDR3 DNA reads TGCGCCAGCAGCTTGGGGCCGGGACAGGGTGACGGCTACACCTTC.

This clonotype was seen only a few times. This beta chain lies outside the target of a library built for alpha chains; its clone size means little. The chain is built from TRBV19 and TRBJ2-7; D is uncertain. V lost 1 base and J lost 4, with 17 bases in between. Germline V lookup: CDR1 LNHDA, CDR2 SQIVND (reference sequence). The CDR3 spans 16 residues. In DNA form, the CDR3 reads TGTGCCAGTAGTATAGCCGACACGGAACCGACTTACGAGCAGTACTTC. It is translated as CASSIADTEPTYEQYF.

This clonotype has only one observation. Since it is a stray read in a library aimed at alpha chains, this beta chain has a size that is not meaningful. The chain has TRBV4-2 and TRBJ1-1, with D unresolved. V gave up 1 base and J gave up 1 base, with 4 bases separating them. CDR1 is LGHNA, CDR2 YNFKEQ, per germline. This CDR3 is built from 13 residues. The CDR3 spells CASSQVRNTEAFF. In DNA, the CDR3 is TGTGCCAGCAGCCAAGTCAGGAACACTGAAGCTTTCTTT.

Points on this clonotype: As an off-target read in a library built for alpha chains, this beta chain has a frequency of little significance. The rearrangement joins TRBV5-4 to TRBJ2-3; 7 nucleotides align to TRBD2. The CDR3 contains 16 residues. The V segment lost 4 bases and the J segment 4 bases; nucleotides outside the gene matches: 12. The V gene's germline CDR1 is SGHNT and CDR2 YYREEE (reference sequence). CDR3 in amino acids: CASSPDGGFRADTQYF. The DNA of the CDR3 is TGTGCCAGCAGCCCCGACGGGGGGTTTAGGGCAGATACGCAGTATTTT.

As concerns this clonotype: The size of this beta chain means little, since it is a stray read in a library made for alpha chains. This chain links TRBV7-2 with TRBJ1-4; D uncertain. The V and J ends lost 4 bases and 12 bases respectively, with 18 bases between them. CDR3 length: 14 residues. Germline lookup yields CDR1 SGHTA and CDR2 FQGNSA. The CDR3: CASSSPTGSRELFF. The CDR3 DNA sequence: TGTGCCAGCAGCTCACCGACGGGCTCGAGGGAACTGTTTTTT. Combining the CDR3 with reference TRBV7-2 and TRBJ1-4 gives the whole variable domain GAGVSQSPSNKVTEKGKDVELRCDPISGHTALYWYRQSLGQGLEFLIYFQGNSAPDKSGLPSDRFSAERTGGSVSTLTIQRTQQEDSAVYLCASSSPTGSRELFFGSGTQLSVL.

To note about this clonotype: The library was designed around alpha chains, so this beta chain is a stray read whose abundance carries little weight. The V and J genes are TRBV20-1 and TRBJ2-7; no reliable D call. V lost 3 bases, J lost 4 bases, and 10 bases lay in between. The CDR3 loop spans 12 amino acids. CDR1 and CDR2 from the germline V gene are DFQATT and SNEGSKA (reference sequence). Written as DNA, the CDR3 is TGCAGTGCTAGTCCGTTGGGTTACGAGCAGTACTTC. It encodes CSASPLGYEQYF.

Of note for this clonotype: The library was prepared for alpha chains; this beta chain is a stray read, so its frequency means little. J is TRBJ1-6 and V is TRBV5-5; no clear D gene. Germline loops: CDR1 SGHKS, CDR2 YYEKEE (reference sequence). CDR3 length: 11 residues. Trimming shortened V by 3 bases and J by 14 bases, and 9 bases separated the two germline ends. CDR3 sequence reads: CASSSYKALHF. CDR3 nucleotides: TGTGCCAGCAGCTCCTACAAGGCCCTCCACTTT.

A single count supports this clonotype. This beta chain turned up in a library designed for alpha chains; as an off-target read, its abundance says little. The chain is built from TRBV4-2 and TRBJ1-1; D gene ambiguous. This CDR3 region has 13 residues. Germline values: CDR1 LGHNA, CDR2 YNFKEQ. The V and J ends lost 5 bases and 0 bases respectively, with 7 bases between them. CDR3 coding DNA: TGTGCCAGCAGCTTACAAATGAACACTGAAGCTTTCTTT. This sequence encodes CASSLQMNTEAFF.

A note on this clonotype: This beta chain is an off-target read within a library intended for alpha chains, so its frequency means little. The chain recombines TRBV19 with TRBJ1-5; D perhaps matches TRBD1 (6 bases). Deletions cut 3 bases from V and 4 bases from J, with 13 bases between. The CDR3 totals 15 residues. The germline CDR1 and CDR2 sequences are LNHDA and SQIVND (reference sequence). CDR3 in DNA: TGTGCCAGTAGTATTAGCGGGACACAAAATCAGCCCCAGCATTTT. It is translated as CASSISGTQNQPQHF. The full variable domain, rest sourced from reference TRBV19 and TRBJ1-5, is DGGITQSPKYLFRKEGQNVTLSCEQNLNHDAMYWYRQDPGQGLRLIYYSQIVNDFQKGDIAEGYSVSREKKESFPLTVTSAQKNPTAFYLCASSISGTQNQPQHFGDGTRLSIL.

Worth noting for this clonotype: This beta chain is a stray read from a library made for alpha chains; its abundance is not meaningful. This chain connects TRBV5-1 to TRBJ2-3; D gene ambiguous. The CDR3 consists of 14 residues. The V gene's germline CDR1 is SGHRS and CDR2 YFSETQ. V gave up 1 base and J gave up 2 bases, with 8 bases separating them. This CDR3 is CASSLTSITDTQYF. For the CDR3, the DNA is TGCGCCAGCAGCTTGACAAGTATCACAGATACGCAGTATTTT.

A word on this clonotype: Since the library was made to target alpha chains, this beta chain is a stray read and its abundance is not meaningful. The rearrangement joins TRBV7-6 to TRBJ2-2; D unclear. The germline V gene encodes CDR1 SGHVS and CDR2 FNYEAQ. This CDR3 comprises 13 residues. Trimming left V 5 bases short and J 3 bases short, with 7 bases between. CDR3: CASSSRYTGELFF. In DNA form, the CDR3 reads TGTGCCAGCAGCAGCAGATACACCGGGGAGCTGTTTTTT. Complete variable domain (other parts from reference TRBV7-6 and TRBJ2-2): GAGVSQSPRYKVTKRGQDVALRCDPISGHVSLYWYRQALGQGPEFLTYFNYEAQQDKSGLPNDRFSAERPEGSISTLTIQRTEQRDSAMYRCASSSRYTGELFFGEGSRLTVL.

Notes on this clonotype: The library was designed around alpha chains, so this beta chain is a stray read whose abundance carries little weight. This rearrangement joins TRBV20-1 to TRBJ2-7; maybe TRBD2 (5 bases). The germline V gene encodes CDR1 DFQATT and CDR2 SNEGSKA (reference sequence). The CDR3 has 13 residues. Trimming shortened V by 3 bases and J by 3 bases, and 12 bases separated the two germline ends. DNA of the CDR3: TGCAGTGCTAGGCAACCGGACTTCTACGAGCAGTACTTC. It yields the protein CSARQPDFYEQYF.

Comments on this clonotype: The library was built for alpha chains, so this beta chain is an off-target read and its size means little. The gene calls are TRBV28 and TRBJ2-7; D is unclear. Germline CDR1 MDHEN, CDR2 SYDVKM. The CDR3 totals 14 residues. V was pared by 1 base and J by 2 bases, with 9 bases between. The CDR3 DNA is TGTGCCAGCAGTTTATCGAACGTGGCCTACGAGCAGTACTTC. Translation: CASSLSNVAYEQYF.

Only a few counts were recorded for this clonotype. This beta chain represents an off-target read in a library built for alpha chains; its size is of limited meaning. This chain uses TRBV7-9 with TRBJ1-5; TRBD1 matches 7 bases. With V trimmed by 6 bases and J by 5 bases, 7 bases remained unmatched. The CDR3 runs 14 residues. The germline V gene encodes CDR1 SEHNR and CDR2 FQNEAQ (reference sequence). The CDR3 nucleotides read TGTGCCAGCAGTTTTAGACAGGGTGATCAGCCCCAGCATTTT. It codes for CASSFRQGDQPQHF.

The sample holds a few counts of this clonotype. Since it is a stray read in a library aimed at alpha chains, this beta chain has a size that is not meaningful. The chain recombines TRBV7-9 with TRBJ1-2; TRBD1 might be the D (5 bases). This CDR3 spans 11 amino acids. Germline values: CDR1 SEHNR, CDR2 FQNEAQ (reference sequence). Trimming stripped 10 bases from V and 2 bases from J, with 8 bases between. In nucleotides, the CDR3 is TGTGCCATCAGGGTGAACTATGGCTACACCTTC. Translation: CAIRVNYGYTF.

With respect to this clonotype: Because this beta chain is a stray read in a library intended to capture alpha chains, its abundance should not be given much weight. V usage is TRBV21-1 and J usage is TRBJ2-7; the tabulated D call, TRBD1, remains unverified against the DNA. TRBV21-1 is noted as a pseudogene. The CDR3 length is 13 residues. The CDR3 here is CAGSGTLLYEQYF. CDR3 sequence (DNA): TGTGCCGGAAGCGGGACACTGCTCTACGAGCAGTACTTC.

As concerns this clonotype: This beta chain is off target for a library built for alpha chains, so its abundance means little. The V and J genes are TRBV4-1 and TRBJ1-2; D is unresolved. This CDR3 contains 11 residues. Looked up from germline, CDR1 is MGHRA and CDR2 is YSYEKL. The V end was cut by 0 bases, the J end by 7 bases, with 3 bases between. CDR3 sequence: CASSQDFGYTF. Here the CDR3 DNA reads TGCGCCAGCAGCCAAGACTTTGGCTACACCTTC.

Comment on this clonotype: A library made for alpha chains picked up this beta chain off target, so its size means little. The chain couples TRBV5-1 to TRBJ1-6; TRBD1 matches 7 bases. CDR3 length equals 14 residues. Germline V gene data show CDR1 as SGHRS and CDR2 as YFSETQ. With V trimmed by 5 bases and J by 5 bases, 4 bases remained unmatched. CDR3 protein: CASRKTGDNSPLHF. The DNA for the CDR3 is TGCGCCAGCAGAAAAACAGGGGATAATTCACCCCTCCACTTT. Using reference TRBV5-1 and TRBJ1-6 for the parts outside the CDR3, the full variable domain is KAGVTQTPRYLIKTRGQQVTLSCSPISGHRSVSWYQQTPGQGLQFLFEYFSETQRNKGNFPGRFSGRQFSNSRSEMNVSTLELGDSALYLCASRKTGDNSPLHFGNGTRLTVT.